A selection of T cell receptor beta chains follows, all from one sample in a study of OX40 agonist ivuxolimab in advanced cancers. Clones were read by immunoSEQ multiplex PCR, and TCRdb kept only the in-frame ones, dropping some. The profile shows about 45,000 clones, just over 90% of them singletons. The input for sequencing was CD4+ or CD8+ T cells sorted from blood, taken in a trial of the OX40 agonist ivuxolimab. The receptors derive from an adult with an advanced solid tumor such as melanoma, head and neck, liver or kidney cancer. Both conserved end residues are trimmed from each CDR3. Fields, in order: V gene, CDR3 protein.

>TRBV4-1
ASSQDFGTPLETQY
>TRBV29-1
SVLQITYNEQF
>TRBV9
ASSEWGQPNEKLF
>TRBV5-8
ASSRGLAGGVQETQY
>TRBV6-5
ASSRTGGFYEQY
>TRBV28
ASSPDTLRLF
>TRBV29-1
SVRRATGELF
>TRBV13
ASSLGVGGYGYT
>TRBV19
ASSWDLALSSYNEQF
>TRBV12-5
ASGLLRAGGLYNEQF
>TRBV19
ASSTGGGGGELF
>TRBV6-5
AIQTGPSLVEQY